These 14 T cell receptor beta chains were sequenced from one sample in a study of cytomegalovirus exposure and HLA in healthy donors (dated by TCRdb to about 2017). Library generation was performed with the immunoSEQ multiplex PCR assay. The table was pulled from immuneACCESS by TCRdb, which kept in-frame rearrangements only. Such tables lose some clones; where checked, under half of the loss comes from unresolved V genes, and the rest has no known cause. In all, the sample holds about 200,000 clones, and 80% to 90% of those were seen once. Roughly an eighth of the sample comes from the top ten. Specimen: PBMCs. These receptors were collected from a woman in her twenties or thirties in good health and CMV-seropositive.

V is TRBV21-1 and J is TRBJ1-2. TRBV21-1 represents a pseudogene. This CDR3 spans 16 amino acids. This CDR3 is CASSSGLEGVNYGYTF. DNA for the CDR3: TGTGCCAGCAGCAGTGGATTGGAGGGCGTCAACTATGGCTACACCTTC.

CDR3 nucleotides: TGTGCCAGCAGCTCCATTGGACAGGGGGCCAACGAGCAGTACTTC. This sequence encodes CASSSIGQGANEQYF. The rearrangement joins TRBV5-5 to TRBJ2-7; 11 bases are shared with TRBD1. Looked up from germline, CDR1 is SGHKS and CDR2 is YYEKEE (reference sequence). V shed 3 bases and J 5 bases; nucleotides not matched to a gene: 7. This CDR3 comprises 15 residues.

This chain uses TRBV4-2 with TRBJ2-7; 9 bases are shared with TRBD2. Germline trimming cut 3 bases from V and 4 bases from J; bases unmatched to any gene: 10. This CDR3 spans 16 amino acids. Germline lookup yields CDR1 LGHNA and CDR2 YNFKEQ. The CDR3 bases are TGTGCCAGCAGCCAGACGGGGCGGGAGGGAAGGTACGAGCAGTACTTC. Encoded protein: CASSQTGREGRYEQYF.

The chain links TRBV6-6 to TRBJ1-1; 11 positions agree with TRBD1. The CDR3 is 14 amino acids. The trim removed 0 bases at V and 12 bases at J, leaving 6 bases unmatched. CDR1 is MNHNY, CDR2 SVGAGI, per germline (reference sequence). CDR3 residues: CASSYSRADRGPFF. In nucleotides, the CDR3 is TGTGCCAGCAGTTACTCGAGGGCGGACAGGGGGCCTTTCTTT.

This rearrangement joins TRBV27 to TRBJ2-7, with 10 bases that match TRBD1. Germline assignment: CDR1 MNHEY and CDR2 SMNVEV (reference sequence). This CDR3 contains 15 residues. V lost 5 bases, J lost 3 bases, and 7 bases stayed unmatched. The CDR3 loop reads CASSPGTGAFYEQYF. The CDR3 nucleotides read TGTGCCAGCAGTCCAGGGACAGGGGCGTTCTACGAGCAGTACTTC.

Only one count was recorded for this clone. The rearrangement uses TRBV11-2 and TRBJ2-7, with 12 nucleotides matching TRBD2. Germline values: CDR1 SGHAT, CDR2 FQNNGV. This CDR3 has 18 residues. With V trimmed by 5 bases and J by 3 bases, 14 bases remained unmatched. CDR3 sequence: CASSRRLAGAQHGYEQYF. CDR3 DNA sequence: TGTGCCAGCAGCAGGCGACTAGCGGGAGCCCAGCATGGCTACGAGCAGTACTTC.

The chain carries TRBV27 and TRBJ2-2; D call uncertain. V dropped 5 bases and J dropped 5 bases, with 9 bases sitting between them. Germline-derived CDR1 and CDR2 are MNHEY and SMNVEV (reference sequence). There are 13 residues in the CDR3. Written as DNA, the CDR3 is TGTGCCAGCAGTCGCCGCGAAACCGGGGAGCTGTTTTTT. Amino acids: CASSRRETGELFF.

The chain is built from TRBV30 and TRBJ2-7; 12 bases align to TRBD2. The junction had 6 bases not matched to a gene; V was cut back by 4 bases and J by 5 bases. CDR1 is GTSNPN and CDR2 is SVGIG in the germline V gene (reference sequence). The CDR3 is 14 residues long. CDR3 sequence: CAWKASGRVHEQYF. The CDR3, as DNA: TGTGCCTGGAAGGCTAGCGGGAGGGTTCACGAGCAGTACTTC.

The gene calls are TRBV27 and TRBJ2-7; TRBD2 is a possible D gene (5 bases). The CDR3 loop spans 12 amino acids. V lost 11 bases and J 1 base, leaving 12 bases between the germline ends. The germline gives CDR1 MNHEY, CDR2 SMNVEV (reference sequence). The CDR3 nucleotides read TGTGCCTCCCGGAGGTTTTCCTACGAGCAGTACTTC. Translation gives CASRRFSYEQYF.

The V call is TRBV7-8, the J call TRBJ2-1, with TRBD2 matching 10 bases. The V segment lost 5 bases and the J segment 8 bases; nucleotides outside the gene matches: 12. Per the germline V gene, CDR1 is SGHVS and CDR2 is FQNEAQ. There are 16 residues in the CDR3. CDR3 residues: CASSRRWASGSDEQFF. The CDR3 DNA follows: TGTGCCAGCAGCCGCCGGTGGGCTAGCGGGAGTGATGAGCAGTTCTTC.

This rearrangement joins TRBV27 to TRBJ2-1; TRBD2 agrees at 11 bases. The V gene end was trimmed by 10 bases and the J gene end by 9 bases; junction bases not matched to a gene: 11. CDR1 and CDR2 (germline): MNHEY, SMNVEV (reference sequence). The CDR3 totals 14 residues. CDR3 region: CATMSSGRRTEQFF. CDR3 nucleotides: TGTGCCACGATGTCTAGCGGGAGGCGGACTGAGCAGTTCTTC.

This clone has just one count. The gene calls are TRBV5-6 and TRBJ1-2; tentatively, D is TRBD1 (6 bases). The length of the CDR3 is 11 residues. V shed 3 bases and J shed 6 bases, with 6 bases lying between them. Germline V gene lookup returns CDR1 SGHDT and CDR2 YYEEEE. The CDR3, as DNA: TGTGCCAGCAGCTACAGGGATGGCTACACCTTC. It yields the protein CASSYRDGYTF.

The sample holds one count of this clone. The chain couples TRBV6-5 to TRBJ2-6, with a weak D call TRBD2 (7 bases). This CDR3 has 15 amino acids. V was trimmed by 4 bases and J by 4 bases, leaving 11 bases between them. Germline CDR1 is MNHEY and CDR2 is SVGAGI. This CDR3 reads CASSLGGAGANVLTF. The CDR3 nucleotides are TGTGCCAGCAGTTTAGGGGGGGCGGGGGCCAACGTCCTGACTTTC.

The chain carries TRBV5-1 and TRBJ1-2, with 7 bases aligning to TRBD1. The CDR3 extends over 16 amino acids. Germline V gene lookup returns CDR1 SGHRS and CDR2 YFSETQ. V lost 2 bases to trimming and J lost 6 bases; unmatched junction nucleotides: 13. The CDR3 loop reads CASSFLYDGTGDGYTF. CDR3 bases: TGCGCCAGCAGCTTCTTATATGACGGAACAGGGGATGGCTACACCTTC.